The 27 T cell receptor beta chains below all came from one sample that was sequenced in a study of shared clonotypes between healthy human individuals. Assay: immunoSEQ multiplex PCR; the TCRdb copy retains only in-frame clones and omits some. The table records hundreds of thousands of clones, roughly three quarters of them present only once. The sample was PBMCs. Every receptor here comes from a woman aged 40 to 50 in good health. Some clones in this sample may be carry-over from other donors' samples.

The chain employs TRBV30 and TRBJ2-3; 15 bases map to TRBD2. This CDR3 region has 14 residues. From germline, CDR1 is GTSNPN and CDR2 SVGIG (reference sequence). J gave up 6 bases and V 8 bases, and 6 bases lay outside the gene matches. CDR3 sequence: CARTSGRASDTQYF. In nucleotides, the CDR3 is TGTGCCCGGACTAGCGGGAGGGCCTCGGATACGCAGTATTTT.

Concerning this clone: The likely explanation is a read error, given a far larger clone one base away. The chain combines TRBV28 with TRBJ2-3; D may be TRBD1 (5 bases). The V gene lost 10 bases and the J gene lost 5 bases, with 13 bases spanning the gap. The germline V gene encodes CDR1 MDHEN and CDR2 SYDVKM. The CDR3 totals 12 residues. The CDR3 DNA follows: TGTGCCAACACTACAGGACGAGATACGCAGTATTTT. This gives the protein CANTTGRDTQYF.

The CDR3 DNA is TGCGCCAGCAGCATAGCGGGAGTAGACAATGAGCAGTTCTTC. This sequence encodes CASSIAGVDNEQFF. V usage is TRBV5-1 and J usage is TRBJ2-1, with 9 bases aligning to TRBD2. Germline CDR1 is SGHRS and CDR2 is YFSETQ. V lost 4 bases, J lost 5 bases, and 4 bases stayed unmatched. The CDR3 runs 14 residues.

This chain joins TRBV2 and TRBJ2-1; D unresolved. Trimming left V 7 bases short and J 0 bases short, with 7 bases between. Germline lookup yields CDR1 SNHLY and CDR2 FYNNEI. The CDR3 sequence is 13 residues long. The CDR3 spells CASMGGSYNEQFF. CDR3 in DNA: TGTGCCAGCATGGGCGGCTCCTACAATGAGCAGTTCTTC.

Regarding this clone: A read error may be the cause here, since a much bigger clone is one base away. The chain joins TRBV11-1 to TRBJ2-7; TRBD1 matches at 7 bases. J gave up 5 bases and V 1 base, and 5 bases lay outside the gene matches. The germline gives CDR1 SGHAT, CDR2 FQDESV (reference sequence). The CDR3 contains 14 residues. In DNA, the CDR3 is TGTGCCAGCAGCTTAGGCGGACAGGCGGACGAGCAGTACTTC. It translates to CASSLGGQADEQYF.

The V and J genes are TRBV19 and TRBJ2-1; unclear D gene. Looked up from germline, CDR1 is LNHDA and CDR2 is SQIVND (reference sequence). The CDR3 has 12 amino acids. The ends were cut back, 2 bases at V and 10 bases at J, with 9 bases in the middle. CDR3 residues: CASSIMYPEQFF. DNA for the CDR3: TGTGCCAGTAGTATAATGTATCCAGAGCAGTTCTTC.

With regard to this clone: The likely explanation is a read error, given a far larger clone one base away. This chain uses TRBV18 with TRBJ1-2; D remains unclear. Trimming cost V 4 bases and J 0 bases, with 12 bases left between them. Germline V lookup: CDR1 KGHSH, CDR2 LQKENI. CDR3 size: 15 residues. The CDR3 loop is CASSLLSDANYGYTF. The CDR3 coding sequence is TGTGCCAGCTCACTACTGTCAGACGCTAACTATGGCTACACCTTC. The full variable domain, with the rest looked up from reference TRBV18 and TRBJ1-2, is NAGVMQNPRHLVRRRGQEARLRCSPMKGHSHVYWYRQLPEEGLKFMVYLQKENIIDESGMPKERFSAEFPKEGPSILRIQQVVRGDSAAYFCASSLLSDANYGYTFGSGTRLTVV.

The chain is built from TRBV4-1 and TRBJ2-5; D gene unclear. Germline CDR1 is MGHRA and CDR2 is YSYEKL. Trimming took off 2 bases at V and 3 bases at J, with 7 bases between the two ends. The CDR3 is 13 residues long. CDR3 residues: CASSQLSEETQYF. DNA of the CDR3: TGCGCCAGCAGCCAACTGTCGGAAGAGACCCAGTACTTC.

This sequence joins TRBV7-2 and TRBJ2-7, with 11 bases lining up with TRBD2. In germline, CDR1 is SGHTA, CDR2 FQGNSA. The CDR3 has 15 residues. The junction had 3 bases not matched to a gene; V was cut back by 2 bases and J by 3 bases. The CDR3 DNA is TGTGCCAGCAGCTTAATCGGGACTAGCGGCTACGAGCAGTACTTC. It specifies CASSLIGTSGYEQYF.

The J gene is TRBJ1-1, the V gene TRBV28; D is unclear. This CDR3 has 15 amino acids. In germline, CDR1 is MDHEN, CDR2 SYDVKM. Trimming pared 7 bases from V and 1 base from J, leaving 16 bases between. CDR3 protein: CASTPSRLGNTEAFF. The CDR3 bases are TGTGCCAGCACCCCCTCAAGGCTTGGGAACACTGAAGCTTTCTTT.

Of note for this clone: Given a far larger clone just one base away, this is likely a sequencing read error. This sample includes further DNA sequences coding for the same CDR3. The rearrangement uses TRBV2 and TRBJ1-1, with D possibly matching TRBD1 (5 bases). V was shortened by 4 bases and J by 8 bases, with 14 bases between the two germline ends. The CDR3 spans 13 residues. Germline V CDR1 and CDR2: SNHLY, FYNNEI. CDR3 residues: CASSVGGGTEAFF. Here the CDR3 DNA reads TGTGCCAGCAGTGTGGGGGGTGGGACCGAAGCTTTCTTT. The whole variable domain, filled in from reference TRBV2 and TRBJ1-1, reads EPEVTQTPSHQVTQMGQEVILRCVPISNHLYFYWYRQILGQKVEFLVSFYNNEISEKSEIFDDQFSVERPDGSNFTLKIRSTKLEDSAMYFCASSVGGGTEAFFGQGTRLTVV.

This clone was seen many times. V is TRBV4-2 and J is TRBJ1-3; TRBD1 might be the D (5 bases). Deletions cut 6 bases from V and 0 bases from J, with 18 bases between. Germline CDR1 and CDR2: LGHNA and YNFKEQ. CDR3 length: 17 residues. CDR3 bases: TGTGCCAGCAGTACCCTAGGGACGGCCAACTCTGGAAACACCATATATTTT. It codes for CASSTLGTANSGNTIYF.

This clone appeared many times. V gene TRBV6-1 combines with J gene TRBJ1-4; the D gene is possibly TRBD1 (5 bases). Germline CDR1 and CDR2: MNHNS and SASEGT. The CDR3 is 15 residues long. Trimming removed 5 bases from V and 6 bases from J, with 16 bases in between. DNA for the CDR3: TGTGCCAGCAGTCCCCGGGACGGCTCAGATGAAAAACTGTTTTTT. This gives the protein CASSPRDGSDEKLFF.

This clone was detected only a few times. The chain is built from TRBV5-1 and TRBJ2-1; 9 bases agree with TRBD1. The CDR3 is 15 amino acids. With V trimmed by 4 bases and J by 4 bases, 6 bases remained unmatched. From germline, CDR1 is SGHRS and CDR2 YFSETQ. The CDR3 bases are TGCGCCAGCAGCGGAGGCGGACAGGGGTACAATGAGCAGTTCTTC. This codes for CASSGGGQGYNEQFF.

The CDR3 DNA follows: TGTGCCAGCAGCTTAAACTCGGCGAACACCGGGGAGCTGTTTTTT. Protein: CASSLNSANTGELFF. This chain connects TRBV7-6 to TRBJ2-2; D gene ambiguous. Germline lookup yields CDR1 SGHVS and CDR2 FNYEAQ. Trimming removed 2 bases from V and 0 bases from J, with 7 bases in between. The CDR3 covers 15 residues.

In nucleotides, the CDR3 is TGTGCTAGTGGTTCAGGACTAGCGGGAGCCCAAGAGACCCAGTACTTC. Its protein product is CASGSGLAGAQETQYF. The chain links TRBV12-5 to TRBJ2-5; 13 bases match TRBD2. The CDR3 length is 16 residues. Trimming cost V 4 bases and J 1 base; bases outside gene matches: 3. Germline V gene lookup returns CDR1 LGHNT and CDR2 FRNRAP.

The sample holds many counts of this clone. J is TRBJ2-7 and V is TRBV4-1; 9 bases fit TRBD1. V was clipped by 4 bases and J by 2 bases; unmatched bases: 6. Germline CDR1 and CDR2: MGHRA and YSYEKL. This CDR3 region has 15 residues. The CDR3 DNA reads TGCGCCAGCAGCCGATTGGGACAGGGAACCTACGAGCAGTACTTC. Its protein is CASSRLGQGTYEQYF.

Comment on this clone: Being one base from a much bigger clone, this may be a read error. The identical CDR3 is also encoded by other nucleotide sequences in the sample. V is TRBV5-4 and J is TRBJ2-5; D not resolved. The CDR3 has 14 residues. CDR1 SGHNT and CDR2 YYREEE come from the germline V gene (reference sequence). CDR3 residues: CASSLYGEQETQYF. CDR3 nucleotides: TGCGCCAGCAGCCTGTACGGAGAACAAGAGACCCAGTACTTC.

This clone was found a few times. The chain links TRBV30 to TRBJ1-4; D is uncertain. The germline V gene has CDR1 GTSNPN and CDR2 SVGIG (reference sequence). The V end lost 0 bases, the J end lost 3 bases, and 8 bases lay between the germline ends. There are 14 residues in the CDR3. The CDR3 nucleotides read TGTGCCTGGAGTGTACTACAGTCTAATGAAAAACTGTTTTTT. Its translation: CAWSVLQSNEKLFF.

This chain joins TRBV28 and TRBJ2-7; 8 bases are a match to TRBD2. V trimming: 5 bases; J trimming: 0 bases; junction bases outside the gene matches: 9. CDR3 length: 16 residues. Germline V gives CDR1 MDHEN, CDR2 SYDVKM. The CDR3 spells CASSRLARWLSYEQYF. DNA for the CDR3: TGTGCCAGCAGTAGACTAGCGCGATGGCTCTCCTACGAGCAGTACTTC.

This clone occurred a few times. A much more abundant neighbour one base away suggests this may be a read error. The chain has TRBV7-8 and TRBJ2-2; D may correspond to TRBD1 or TRBD2 (5 bases each). CDR1 is SGHVS and CDR2 is FQNEAQ in the germline V gene. The CDR3 loop spans 13 amino acids. V dropped 1 base and J dropped 5 bases, with 5 bases sitting between them. In DNA form, the CDR3 reads TGTGCCAGCAGCTTAGGGGGGACCGGGGAGCTGTTTTTT. Translating it yields CASSLGGTGELFF.

As to this clone: This likely reflects a read error, since a far larger clone is one base away. The CDR3 carries no conserved terminal phenylalanine or tryptophan, so it likely arises from a read error. This chain uses TRBV5-4 with TRBJ2-3; the match to TRBD2 covers 16 bases. The germline gives CDR1 SGHNT, CDR2 YYREEE (reference sequence). V was pared by 3 bases and J by 6 bases, with 4 bases of the junction left unmatched. The CDR3 is 16 amino acids. CDR3 sequence: CASSSGLAGGRDTQYL. DNA for the CDR3: TGTGCCAGCAGCTCGGGACTAGCGGGAGGGAGGGATACGCAGTATCTT.

The chain employs TRBV7-9 and TRBJ2-7, with 9 bases fitting TRBD1. The V segment lost 6 bases and the J segment 0 bases; nucleotides outside the gene matches: 6. CDR3 length: 15 residues. In germline, CDR1 is SEHNR, CDR2 FQNEAQ (reference sequence). CDR3 residues: CASRSYRGLSYEQYF. In DNA, the CDR3 is TGTGCCAGCAGGAGTTACAGGGGGCTCTCCTACGAGCAGTACTTC.

This clone appeared a single time. The rearrangement uses TRBV5-1 and TRBJ2-3, with 13 bases lining up with TRBD2. With 4 bases clipped from V and 5 bases from J, the junction kept 7 bases outside the gene matches. Germline V gene sequence: CDR1 SGHRS, CDR2 YFSETQ. CDR3 length: 16 residues. The CDR3 here is CASSPPGLAGRDTQYF. As DNA, the CDR3 is TGCGCCAGCAGCCCTCCGGGACTAGCGGGACGAGATACGCAGTATTTT. Together with reference TRBV5-1 and TRBJ2-3, the CDR3 gives the full variable domain: KAGVTQTPRYLIKTRGQQVTLSCSPISGHRSVSWYQQTPGQGLQFLFEYFSETQRNKGNFPGRFSGRQFSNSRSEMNVSTLELGDSALYLCASSPPGLAGRDTQYFGPGTRLTVL.

The V and J genes are TRBV2 and TRBJ2-1, with TRBD1 matching over 7 bases. Germline lookup yields CDR1 SNHLY and CDR2 FYNNEI. This CDR3 contains 14 residues. Trimming cost V 7 bases and J 1 base; bases outside gene matches: 4. CDR3 bases: TGTGCCAGCACAAACAGGGGTTCCTACAATGAGCAGTTCTTC. Protein product: CASTNRGSYNEQFF.

The rearrangement uses TRBV28 and TRBJ2-7; TRBD1 matches 9 bases. Unmatched junction bases numbered 6, after V lost 8 bases and J lost 1 base. The CDR3 is 14 residues long. Germline V lookup: CDR1 MDHEN, CDR2 SYDVKM. DNA of the CDR3: TGTGCCAGCCGGGGACAGGGCCCTTCCTACGAGCAGTACTTC. Its translation: CASRGQGPSYEQYF.

The chain uses TRBV18 and TRBJ2-3; no definite D call. The germline V gene has CDR1 KGHSH and CDR2 LQKENI. V was shortened by 0 bases and J by 0 bases, with 7 bases between the two germline ends. The CDR3 runs to 15 residues. The CDR3: CASSPPSLSTDTQYF. The DNA for the CDR3 is TGTGCCAGCTCACCACCAAGCCTGAGCACAGATACGCAGTATTTT.